Presented here are 23 T cell receptor beta chains from one specimen sequenced in a study of OX40 agonist ivuxolimab in advanced cancers. Repertoires were generated with immunoSEQ multiplex PCR, while TCRdb's copy carries only in-frame clones and drops some. The sample includes about 13,000 clones, around 82% of them seen just once. The sample consisted of CD4+ or CD8+ T cells sorted from blood, taken in a trial of the OX40 agonist ivuxolimab. The receptors derive from an adult with an advanced solid tumor such as melanoma, head and neck, liver or kidney cancer.

The rearrangement links TRBV10-3 to TRBJ1-5; D call uncertain. The CDR3 is 18 residues long. V was shortened by 0 bases and J by 0 bases, with 15 bases between the two germline ends. Looked up from germline, CDR1 is ENHRY and CDR2 is SYGVKD. The CDR3 nucleotides are TGTGCCATCAGTGAGTCGTTGGGAATCGGGTATAGCAATCAGCCCCAGCATTTT. Translating it yields CAISESLGIGYSNQPQHF.

This chain uses TRBV6-4 with TRBJ2-1; the D is unclear. The V and J ends lost 2 bases and 9 bases respectively, with 17 bases between them. Germline V gene sequence: CDR1 MRHNA, CDR2 SNTAGT. The CDR3 sequence is 15 residues long. CDR3 nucleotide sequence: TGTGCCAGCAGTGACCATACACTAAGCAGTAGTGAGCAGTTCTTC. Encoded protein: CASSDHTLSSSEQFF.

This clone was seen a single time. V and J are TRBV28 and TRBJ1-5; tentatively, D is TRBD1 (5 bases). Trimming stripped 3 bases from V and 7 bases from J, with 16 bases between. The CDR3 has 15 amino acids. Germline loops: CDR1 MDHEN, CDR2 SYDVKM. DNA of the CDR3: TGTGCCAGCAGTTTGGGCCAGGGTTATCGGCAGCCCCAGCATTTT. This codes for CASSLGQGYRQPQHF.

The chain combines TRBV7-9 with TRBJ2-3; unclear D gene. CDR3 length equals 15 residues. CDR1 and CDR2 (germline): SEHNR, FQNEAQ (reference sequence). Trimming left V 5 bases short and J 1 base short, with 13 bases between. CDR3 DNA: TGTGCCAGCAGCCCGCCGGGCCATGGCACAGATACGCAGTATTTT. It specifies CASSPPGHGTDTQYF.

This clone appeared a single time. V usage is TRBV4-3 and J usage is TRBJ2-3; TRBD2 might be the D (6 bases). The V gene's germline CDR1 is LGHNA and CDR2 YSLEER. The CDR3 spans 14 residues. The germline V and J ends were trimmed by 3 bases and 1 base, with 8 bases remaining between them. CDR3 sequence: CASSHGGGTDTQYF. The CDR3 nucleotides read TGCGCCAGCAGCCACGGGGGAGGCACAGATACGCAGTATTTT.

V gene TRBV10-3 combines with J gene TRBJ2-7, with D possibly called TRBD1 or TRBD2 (5 bases each). CDR3 size: 12 residues. Trimming shortened V by 10 bases and J by 4 bases, and 14 bases separated the two germline ends. The germline CDR1 and CDR2 sequences are ENHRY and SYGVKD. DNA for the CDR3: TGTGCCAGCACCTTGGGACCGTACGAGCAGTACTTC. Translation: CASTLGPYEQYF.

The sample holds one count of this clone. V and J are TRBV4-3 and TRBJ2-1; D may be TRBD2 (6 bases). The CDR3 is made up of 15 amino acids. The V gene lost 1 base and the J gene lost 2 bases, with 9 bases spanning the gap. CDR1 is LGHNA and CDR2 is YSLEER in the germline V gene. CDR3 amino acids: CASSQGVAAYNEQFF. The CDR3 nucleotides read TGCGCCAGCAGCCAAGGGGTAGCGGCCTACAATGAGCAGTTCTTC.

The genes are TRBV9 and TRBJ2-7; D not resolved. The V gene lost 3 bases and the J gene lost 2 bases, with 9 bases spanning the gap. The CDR3 length is 13 residues. Germline CDR1 and CDR2: SGDLS and YYNGEE. In DNA, the CDR3 is TGTGCCAGCAGCGAGGGCAGCACCTACGAGCAGTACTTC. Translating gives CASSEGSTYEQYF.

This clone has only one observation. The J gene is TRBJ2-5, the V gene TRBV2; the D is unclear. CDR1 is SNHLY and CDR2 is FYNNEI in the germline V gene. The CDR3 sequence is 14 residues long. The germline V and J ends were trimmed by 5 bases and 6 bases, with 16 bases remaining between them. CDR3 region: CASSYSVSSKTQYF. The CDR3 DNA follows: TGTGCCAGCAGTTACTCAGTTTCATCTAAGACCCAGTACTTC.

This clone was detected a few times. The chain carries TRBV27 and TRBJ2-7; D assignment may be TRBD1 or TRBD2 (5 bases each). The CDR3 has 14 amino acids. V lost 1 base and J lost 6, with 13 bases in between. Germline CDR1 MNHEY, CDR2 SMNVEV (reference sequence). The CDR3 DNA reads as TGTGCCAGCAGTTTATTGGGGACCCATCCCGAGCAGTACTTC. This gives the protein CASSLLGTHPEQYF.

The J gene is TRBJ1-6, the V gene TRBV6-9, with a tentative D call TRBD1 (6 bases). There are 15 residues in the CDR3. Germline V gene sequence: CDR1 MNHGY, CDR2 SVAAGI. Trimming pared 3 bases from V and 14 bases from J, leaving 20 bases between. CDR3 DNA sequence: TGTGCCAGCAGTTACGCCACGGACACAGGGTCGGCCCTCCACTTT. This codes for CASSYATDTGSALHF.

The chain has TRBV4-3 and TRBJ1-3; D gene uncertain. Trimming took 4 bases from V and 4 from J, leaving 14 bases between them. CDR1 and CDR2 (germline): LGHNA, YSLEER. This CDR3 has 15 residues. CDR3 protein: CASSLFPGSGNTIYF. The CDR3 region has the DNA TGCGCCAGCAGCCTGTTTCCGGGGTCGGGAAACACCATATATTTT.

The rearrangement uses TRBV4-3 and TRBJ2-1, with a weak D call TRBD1 (5 bases). The CDR3 is 15 amino acids. V was cut by 2 bases and J by 3 bases, with 11 bases left in between. CDR1 and CDR2 from the germline V gene are LGHNA and YSLEER. The chain's CDR3 is CASSQQGGVYNEQFF. The CDR3 coding sequence is TGCGCCAGCAGCCAACAGGGTGGGGTCTACAATGAGCAGTTCTTC.

This clone was counted a single time. The CDR3 DNA reads as TGTGCTAGTGGTTTGGACCCACCTACGACCTACAATGAGCAGTTCTTC. Encoded protein: CASGLDPPTTYNEQFF. V gene TRBV12-5 combines with J gene TRBJ2-1; D is unclear. The germline V gene has CDR1 LGHNT and CDR2 FRNRAP. The CDR3 sequence is 16 residues long. Trimming shortened V by 1 base and J by 2 bases, and 12 bases separated the two germline ends.

The rearrangement joins TRBV9 to TRBJ1-1; 7 nucleotides line up with TRBD1. The V gene end was trimmed by 3 bases and the J gene end by 7 bases; junction bases not matched to a gene: 9. CDR1 SGDLS and CDR2 YYNGEE come from the germline V gene. The CDR3 loop spans 14 amino acids. Here the CDR3 reads CASSARTGRDEAFF. CDR3 in DNA: TGTGCCAGCAGCGCCCGGACAGGAAGGGATGAAGCTTTCTTT.

The chain carries TRBV4-1 and TRBJ2-1; 10 nucleotides align to TRBD1. Losses at the gene ends were 4 bases for V and 6 bases for J; bases not matched to a gene: 6. The CDR3 covers 15 residues. In germline, CDR1 is MGHRA, CDR2 YSYEKL. CDR3 loop: CASSRGQGEGNEQFF. CDR3 nucleotides: TGCGCCAGCAGCCGCGGACAGGGGGAAGGCAATGAGCAGTTCTTC.

The chain uses TRBV14 and TRBJ1-2; 7 bases align to TRBD1. V was clipped by 1 base and J by 1 base; unmatched bases: 6. This CDR3 is built from 16 residues. CDR1 SGHDN and CDR2 FVKESK come from the germline V gene. CDR3 bases: TGTGCCAGCAGCCAAGCCTCCGGGACAGATAACTATGGCTACACCTTC. Residues: CASSQASGTDNYGYTF.

This clone is categorized as medium-sized. The chain combines TRBV20-1 with TRBJ2-1; D is unclear. Germline values: CDR1 DFQATT, CDR2 SNEGSKA (reference sequence). The V end lost 1 base, the J end lost 4 bases, and 2 bases lay between the germline ends. This CDR3 region has 11 residues. CDR3 sequence: CSARVYNEQFF. CDR3 coding DNA: TGCAGTGCTAGAGTGTACAATGAGCAGTTCTTC.

The chain is built from TRBV5-3 and TRBJ2-6; a possible D gene is TRBD2 (6 bases). TRBV5-3 is an ORF for which the function is uncertain. The CDR3 contains 16 residues. V was clipped by 0 bases and J by 1 base, with 8 bases between them. CDR3 loop: CARSLGEASGANVLTF. The CDR3 DNA sequence: TGTGCCAGAAGCTTGGGGGAGGCATCTGGGGCCAACGTCCTGACTTTC.

V and J are TRBV6-6 and TRBJ2-7, with a tentative D call TRBD1 (7 bases). The V end was cut by 7 bases, the J end by 2 bases, with 18 bases between. The CDR3 covers 15 residues. The V gene's germline CDR1 is MNHNY and CDR2 SVGAGI (reference sequence). CDR3 sequence (DNA): TGTGCCAGCACCCGGGGGACAGCCATGGCCTACGAGCAGTACTTC. Protein product: CASTRGTAMAYEQYF.

The chain is built from TRBV6-1 and TRBJ2-1; 7 bases align to TRBD2. V lost 8 bases and J lost 7; bases outside the gene matches: 5. Germline CDR1 reads MNHNS; CDR2 reads SASEGT. CDR3 size: 12 residues. The CDR3 sequence is CASGAGMNEQFF. In nucleotides, the CDR3 is TGTGCCAGCGGAGCGGGAATGAATGAGCAGTTCTTC.

The chain carries TRBV5-1 and TRBJ1-6, with unresolved D. Germline V gives CDR1 SGHRS, CDR2 YFSETQ. V lost 1 base and J lost 6, with 11 bases in between. The CDR3 totals 15 residues. The CDR3 here is CASSLLSGTNSPLHF. Here the CDR3 DNA reads TGCGCCAGCAGCTTGCTTTCGGGCACTAATTCACCCCTCCACTTT.

The chain is built from TRBV6-5 and TRBJ2-7; TRBD1 agrees at 7 bases. Germline assignment: CDR1 MNHEY and CDR2 SVGAGI. The CDR3 length is 13 residues. Trimming removed 6 bases from V and 5 bases from J; junction bases left unmatched: 7. The CDR3 DNA sequence: TGTGCCAGCAGCGTCAGGGGGAGTCACGAGCAGTACTTC. As protein: CASSVRGSHEQYF.